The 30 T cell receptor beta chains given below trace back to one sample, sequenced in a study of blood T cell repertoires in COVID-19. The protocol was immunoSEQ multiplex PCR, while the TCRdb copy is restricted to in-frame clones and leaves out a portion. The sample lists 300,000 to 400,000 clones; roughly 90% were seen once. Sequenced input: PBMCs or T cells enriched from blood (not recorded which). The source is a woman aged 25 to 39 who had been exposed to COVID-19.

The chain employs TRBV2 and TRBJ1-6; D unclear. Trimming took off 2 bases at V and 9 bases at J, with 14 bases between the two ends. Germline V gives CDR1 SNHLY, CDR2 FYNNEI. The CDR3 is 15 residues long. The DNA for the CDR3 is TGTGCCAGCAGTGAATTCGCCAGCGGTGGTTCACCCCTCCACTTT. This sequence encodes CASSEFASGGSPLHF.

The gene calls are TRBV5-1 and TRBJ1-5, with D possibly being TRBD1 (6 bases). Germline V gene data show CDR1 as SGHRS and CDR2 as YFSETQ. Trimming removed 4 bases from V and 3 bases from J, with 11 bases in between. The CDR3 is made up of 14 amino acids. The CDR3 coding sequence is TGCGCCAGCAGCCCAGGACAGCCCAATCAGCCCCAGCATTTT. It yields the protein CASSPGQPNQPQHF.

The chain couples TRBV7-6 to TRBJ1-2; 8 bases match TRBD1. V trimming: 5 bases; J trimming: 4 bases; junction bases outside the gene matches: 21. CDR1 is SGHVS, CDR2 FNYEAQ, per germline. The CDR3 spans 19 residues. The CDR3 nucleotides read TGTGCCAGCAGCCATTCAATTCTGAAAGCCCGGACAGGGACCTATGGCTACACCTTC. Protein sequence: CASSHSILKARTGTYGYTF.

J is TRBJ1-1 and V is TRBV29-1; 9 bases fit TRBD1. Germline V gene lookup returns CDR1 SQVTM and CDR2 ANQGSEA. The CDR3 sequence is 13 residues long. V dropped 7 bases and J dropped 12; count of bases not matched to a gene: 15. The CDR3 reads CSAAARDRESSFF. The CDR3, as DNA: TGCAGCGCCGCCGCCCGGGACAGGGAGTCGTCTTTCTTT. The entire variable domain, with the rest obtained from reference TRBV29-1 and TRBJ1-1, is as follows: SAVISQKPSRDICQRGTSLTIQCQVDSQVTMMFWYRQQPGQSLTLIATANQGSEATYESGFVIDKFPISRPNLTFSTLTVSNMSPEDSSIYLCSAAARDRESSFFGQGTRLTVV.

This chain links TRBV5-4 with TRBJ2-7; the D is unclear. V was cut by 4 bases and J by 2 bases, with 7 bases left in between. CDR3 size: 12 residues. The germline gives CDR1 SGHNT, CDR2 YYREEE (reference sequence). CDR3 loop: CASSDLTYEQYF. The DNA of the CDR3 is TGTGCCAGCAGCGATCTAACCTACGAGCAGTACTTC.

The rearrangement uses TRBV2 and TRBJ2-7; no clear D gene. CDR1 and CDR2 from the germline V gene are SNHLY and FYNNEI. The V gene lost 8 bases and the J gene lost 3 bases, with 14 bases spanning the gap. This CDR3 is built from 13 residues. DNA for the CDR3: TGTGCCAGCCTGGAAATAGCTGGCTACGAGCAGTACTTC. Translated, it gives CASLEIAGYEQYF.

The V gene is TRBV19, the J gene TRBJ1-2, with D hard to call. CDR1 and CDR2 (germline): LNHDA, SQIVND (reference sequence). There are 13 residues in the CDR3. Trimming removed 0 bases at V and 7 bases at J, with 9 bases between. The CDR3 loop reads CASSIDWASGYTF. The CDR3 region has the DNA TGTGCCAGTAGTATAGATTGGGCAAGTGGCTACACCTTC.

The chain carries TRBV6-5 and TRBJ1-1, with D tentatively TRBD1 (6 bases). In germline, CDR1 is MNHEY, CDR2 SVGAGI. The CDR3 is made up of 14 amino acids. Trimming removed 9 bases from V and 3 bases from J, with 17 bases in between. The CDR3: CASHPGQMYTEAFF. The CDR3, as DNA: TGTGCCAGTCATCCGGGACAAATGTACACTGAAGCTTTCTTT.

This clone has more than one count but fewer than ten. CDR3 coding DNA: TGTGCCAGCAGCCAAAACAGGGGCGCTTCTGGCTACACCTTC. Its translation: CASSQNRGASGYTF. The V gene is TRBV3-1 (or the pseudogene TRBV3-2), the J gene TRBJ1-2; TRBD1 matches at 7 bases. CDR3 length equals 14 residues. Germline V gives CDR1 LGHDT, CDR2 YNNKEL (reference sequence). The V segment lost 2 bases and the J segment 7 bases; nucleotides outside the gene matches: 7.

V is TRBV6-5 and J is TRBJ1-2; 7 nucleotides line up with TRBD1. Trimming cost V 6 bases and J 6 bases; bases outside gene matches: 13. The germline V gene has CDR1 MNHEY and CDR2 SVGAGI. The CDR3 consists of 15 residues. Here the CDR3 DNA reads TGTGCCAGCAGCCCATGGACAGGAGGGTTGAATGGCTACACCTTC. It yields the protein CASSPWTGGLNGYTF.

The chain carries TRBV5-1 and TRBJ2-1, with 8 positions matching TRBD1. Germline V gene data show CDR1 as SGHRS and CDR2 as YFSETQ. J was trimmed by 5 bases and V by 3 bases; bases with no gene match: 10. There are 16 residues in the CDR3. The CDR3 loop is CASSSRTGQGNNEQFF. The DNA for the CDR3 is TGCGCCAGCAGCTCCCGCACAGGACAGGGAAACAATGAGCAGTTCTTC.

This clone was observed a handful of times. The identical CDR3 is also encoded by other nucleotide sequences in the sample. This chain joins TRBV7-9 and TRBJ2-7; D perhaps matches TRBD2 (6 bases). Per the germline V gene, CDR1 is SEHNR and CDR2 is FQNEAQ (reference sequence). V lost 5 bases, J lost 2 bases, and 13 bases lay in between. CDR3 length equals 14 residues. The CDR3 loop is CASSLGTGPYEQYF. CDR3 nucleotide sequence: TGTGCCAGCAGCCTCGGGACTGGCCCCTACGAGCAGTACTTC.

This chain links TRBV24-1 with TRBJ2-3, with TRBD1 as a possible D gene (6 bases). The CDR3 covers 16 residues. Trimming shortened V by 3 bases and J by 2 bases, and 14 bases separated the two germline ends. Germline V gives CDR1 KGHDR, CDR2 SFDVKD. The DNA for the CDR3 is TGTGCCACCAGTGATCTCACGACAGGCGACACAGATACGCAGTATTTT. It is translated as CATSDLTTGDTDTQYF.

The CDR3 loop is CASRVTGGSYNEQFF. In DNA form, the CDR3 reads TGCGCCAGCAGAGTGACAGGGGGCTCCTACAATGAGCAGTTCTTC. V usage is TRBV5-1 and J usage is TRBJ2-1; 9 bases agree with TRBD1. The CDR3 length is 15 residues. The V and J ends lost 5 bases and 0 bases, in that order; junction bases with no gene match: 3. CDR1 SGHRS and CDR2 YFSETQ come from the germline V gene.

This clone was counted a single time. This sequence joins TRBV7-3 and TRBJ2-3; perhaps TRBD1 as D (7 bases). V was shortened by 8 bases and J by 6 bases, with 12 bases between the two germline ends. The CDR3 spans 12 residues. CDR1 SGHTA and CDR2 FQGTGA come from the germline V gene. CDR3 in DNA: TGTGCCAGCGGCTCAGGGGGGGATACGCAGTATTTT. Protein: CASGSGGDTQYF.

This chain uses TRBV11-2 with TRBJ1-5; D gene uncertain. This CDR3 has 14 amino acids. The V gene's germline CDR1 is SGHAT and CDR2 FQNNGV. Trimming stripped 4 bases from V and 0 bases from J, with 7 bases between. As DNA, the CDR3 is TGTGCCAGCAGCTCCCGGGGTAGCAATCAGCCCCAGCATTTT. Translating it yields CASSSRGSNQPQHF. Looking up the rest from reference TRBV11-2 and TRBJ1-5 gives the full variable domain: EAGVAQSPRYKIIEKRQSVAFWCNPISGHATLYWYQQILGQGPKLLIQFQNNGVVDDSQLPKDRFSAERLKGVDSTLKIQPAKLEDSAVYLCASSSRGSNQPQHFGDGTRLSIL.

The DNA for the CDR3 is TGTGCCAGCAGCTTGCGGGACAGCAGATTGTCCGGGGAGCTGTTTTTT. Amino acid sequence: CASSLRDSRLSGELFF. This chain links TRBV5-8 with TRBJ2-2; 7 nucleotides line up with TRBD1. The CDR3 length is 16 residues. Germline trimming cut 1 base from V and 6 bases from J; bases unmatched to any gene: 9. Germline lookup yields CDR1 SGHTS and CDR2 YDEGEE.

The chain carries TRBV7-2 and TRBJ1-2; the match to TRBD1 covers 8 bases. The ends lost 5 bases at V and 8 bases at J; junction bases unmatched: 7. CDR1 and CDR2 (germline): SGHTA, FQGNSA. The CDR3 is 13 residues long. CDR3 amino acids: CASSTTGEGGYTF. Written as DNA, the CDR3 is TGTGCCAGCAGCACGACAGGGGAAGGGGGCTACACCTTC.

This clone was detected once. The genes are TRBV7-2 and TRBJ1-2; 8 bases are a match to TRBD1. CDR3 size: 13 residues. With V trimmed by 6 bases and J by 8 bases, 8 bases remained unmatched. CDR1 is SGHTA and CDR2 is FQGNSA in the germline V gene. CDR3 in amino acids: CASSDQGARGYTF. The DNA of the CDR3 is TGTGCCAGCAGTGACCAGGGGGCGCGCGGCTACACCTTC.

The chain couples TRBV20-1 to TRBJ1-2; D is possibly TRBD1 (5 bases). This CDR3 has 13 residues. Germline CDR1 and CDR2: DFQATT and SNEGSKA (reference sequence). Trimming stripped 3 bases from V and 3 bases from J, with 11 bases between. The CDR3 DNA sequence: TGCAGTGCTAGTAAGCCAGGGCACTATGGCTACACCTTC. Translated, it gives CSASKPGHYGYTF.

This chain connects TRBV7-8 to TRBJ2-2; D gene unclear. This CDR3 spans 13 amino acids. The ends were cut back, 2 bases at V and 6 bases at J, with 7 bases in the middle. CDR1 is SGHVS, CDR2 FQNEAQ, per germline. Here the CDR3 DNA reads TGTGCCAGCAGCTTATCCCCAGCCGGGGAGCTGTTTTTT. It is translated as CASSLSPAGELFF. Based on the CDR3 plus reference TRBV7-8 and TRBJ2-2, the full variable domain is GAGVSQSPRYKVAKRGQDVALRCDPISGHVSLFWYQQALGQGPEFLTYFQNEAQLDKSGLPSDRFFAERPEGSVSTLKIQRTQQEDSAVYLCASSLSPAGELFFGEGSRLTVL.

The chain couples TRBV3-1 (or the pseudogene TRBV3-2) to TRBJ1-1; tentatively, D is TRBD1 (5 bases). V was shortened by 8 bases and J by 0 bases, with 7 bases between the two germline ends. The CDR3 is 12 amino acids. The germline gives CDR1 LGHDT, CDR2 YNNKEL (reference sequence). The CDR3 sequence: CASRTLNTEAFF. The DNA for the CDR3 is TGTGCCAGCCGGACATTGAACACTGAAGCTTTCTTT.

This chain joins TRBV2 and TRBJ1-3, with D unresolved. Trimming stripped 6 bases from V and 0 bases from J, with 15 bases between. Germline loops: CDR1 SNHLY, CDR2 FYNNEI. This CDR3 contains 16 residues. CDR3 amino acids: CASSTFSRDSGNTIYF. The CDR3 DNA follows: TGTGCCAGCAGCACATTCTCGAGGGACTCTGGAAACACCATATATTTT. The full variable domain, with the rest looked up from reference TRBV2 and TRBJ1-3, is EPEVTQTPSHQVTQMGQEVILRCVPISNHLYFYWYRQILGQKVEFLVSFYNNEISEKSEIFDDQFSVERPDGSNFTLKIRSTKLEDSAMYFCASSTFSRDSGNTIYFGEGSWLTVV.

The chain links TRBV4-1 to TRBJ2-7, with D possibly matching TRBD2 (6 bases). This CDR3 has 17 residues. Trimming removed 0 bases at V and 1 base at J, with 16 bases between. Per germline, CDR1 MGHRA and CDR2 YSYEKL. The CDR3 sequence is CASSQDRPGLGSYEQYF. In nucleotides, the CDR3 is TGCGCCAGCAGCCAAGATCGGCCGGGACTGGGATCCTACGAGCAGTACTTC.

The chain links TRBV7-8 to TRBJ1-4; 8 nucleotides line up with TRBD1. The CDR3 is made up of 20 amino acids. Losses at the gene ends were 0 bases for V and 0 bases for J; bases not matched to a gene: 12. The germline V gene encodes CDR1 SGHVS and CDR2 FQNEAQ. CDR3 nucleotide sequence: TGTGCCAGCAGCTTAGCCAGGGGGCCCGCCTTTATTGCAACTAATGAAAAACTGTTTTTT. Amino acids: CASSLARGPAFIATNEKLFF.

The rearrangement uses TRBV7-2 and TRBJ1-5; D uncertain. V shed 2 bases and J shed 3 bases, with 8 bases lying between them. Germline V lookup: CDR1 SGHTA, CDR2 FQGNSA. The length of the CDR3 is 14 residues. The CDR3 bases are TGTGCCAGCAGCTTAATTCCTTCCAATCAGCCCCAGCATTTT. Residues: CASSLIPSNQPQHF.

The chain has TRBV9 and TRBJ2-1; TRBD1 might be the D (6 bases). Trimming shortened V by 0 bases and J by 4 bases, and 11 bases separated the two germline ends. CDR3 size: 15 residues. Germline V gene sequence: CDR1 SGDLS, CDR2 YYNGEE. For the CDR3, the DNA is TGTGCCAGCAGCGTAGGCACAGGGCGGTACAATGAGCAGTTCTTC. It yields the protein CASSVGTGRYNEQFF.

The CDR3 nucleotides read TGTGCCACCAGCAGAGGAACAGGGAGCAATCAGCCCCAGCATTTT. Residues: CATSRGTGSNQPQHF. This chain joins TRBV15 and TRBJ1-5; a possible D gene is TRBD1 (6 bases). The CDR3 spans 15 residues. Germline V CDR1 and CDR2: LNHNV, YYDKDF (reference sequence). The V end was cut by 1 base, the J end by 1 base, with 8 bases between.

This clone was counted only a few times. In DNA, the CDR3 is TGCGCCAGCAGCTACACAGGGCGAATGAACACTGAAGCTTTCTTT. This codes for CASSYTGRMNTEAFF. This rearrangement joins TRBV5-1 to TRBJ1-1; a possible D gene is TRBD1 (6 bases). V dropped 3 bases and J dropped 0 bases, with 12 bases sitting between them. Germline CDR1 and CDR2: SGHRS and YFSETQ. CDR3 length: 15 amino acids.

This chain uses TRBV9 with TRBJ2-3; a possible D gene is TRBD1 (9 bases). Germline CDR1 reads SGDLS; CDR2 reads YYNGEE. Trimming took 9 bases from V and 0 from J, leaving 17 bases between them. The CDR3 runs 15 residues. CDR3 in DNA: TGTGCCACGGGAGGGACAGGGTCCAGCACAGATACGCAGTATTTT. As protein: CATGGTGSSTDTQYF.